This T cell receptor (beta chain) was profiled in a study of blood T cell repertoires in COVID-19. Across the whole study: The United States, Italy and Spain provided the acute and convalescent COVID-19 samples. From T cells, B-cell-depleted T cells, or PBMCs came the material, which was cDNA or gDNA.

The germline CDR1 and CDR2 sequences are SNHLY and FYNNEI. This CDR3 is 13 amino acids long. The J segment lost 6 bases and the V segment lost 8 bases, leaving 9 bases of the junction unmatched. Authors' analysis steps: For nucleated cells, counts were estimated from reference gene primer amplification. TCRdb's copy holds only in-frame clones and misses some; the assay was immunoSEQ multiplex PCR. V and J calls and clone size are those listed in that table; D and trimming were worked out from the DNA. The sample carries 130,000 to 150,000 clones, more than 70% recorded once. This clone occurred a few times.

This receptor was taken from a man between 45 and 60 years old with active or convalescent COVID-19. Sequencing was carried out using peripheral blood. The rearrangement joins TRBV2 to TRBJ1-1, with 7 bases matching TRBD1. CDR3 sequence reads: CASGMTGIAEAFF. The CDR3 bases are TGTGCCAGCGGTATGACAGGGATCGCTGAAGCTTTCTTT.